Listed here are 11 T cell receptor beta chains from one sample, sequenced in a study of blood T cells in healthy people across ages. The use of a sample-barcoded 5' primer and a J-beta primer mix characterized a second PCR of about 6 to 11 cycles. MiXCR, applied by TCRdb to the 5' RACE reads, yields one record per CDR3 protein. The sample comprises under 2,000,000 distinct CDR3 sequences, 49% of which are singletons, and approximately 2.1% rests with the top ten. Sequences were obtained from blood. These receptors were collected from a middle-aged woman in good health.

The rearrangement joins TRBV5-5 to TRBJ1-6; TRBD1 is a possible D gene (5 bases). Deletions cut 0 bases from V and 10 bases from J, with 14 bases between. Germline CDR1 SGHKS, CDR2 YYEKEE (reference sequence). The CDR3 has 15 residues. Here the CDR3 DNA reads TGTGCCAGCAGCTTGGAGAGCAGGGTCCGGTCACCCCTCCACTTT. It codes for CASSLESRVRSPLHF.

CDR3 in DNA: TGTGCCATCGAGCGGGGGGGCCATAGGAATGAGCAGTACTTC. Translating it yields CAIERGGHRNEQYF. The V call is TRBV12-3 or TRBV12-4, the J call TRBJ2-7, with TRBD2 identical over 10 bases. Trimming cost V 10 bases and J 7 bases; bases outside gene matches: 13. This CDR3 spans 14 amino acids.

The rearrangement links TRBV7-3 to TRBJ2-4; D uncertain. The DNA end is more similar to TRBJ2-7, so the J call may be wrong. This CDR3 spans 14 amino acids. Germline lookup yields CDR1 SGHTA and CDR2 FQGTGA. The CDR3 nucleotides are TGTGCCAGCAGGCGTCTCAACCCCTTTTACGAGCAGTACTTC. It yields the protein CASRRLNPFYEQYF.

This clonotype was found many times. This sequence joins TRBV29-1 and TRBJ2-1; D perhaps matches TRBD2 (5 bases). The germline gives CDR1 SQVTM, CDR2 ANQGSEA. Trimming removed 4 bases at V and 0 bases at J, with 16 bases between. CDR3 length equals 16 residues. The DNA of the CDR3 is TGCAGCGTTGTAGGTGCGGGTTTAGGCTCCTACAATGAGCAGTTCTTC. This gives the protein CSVVGAGLGSYNEQFF.

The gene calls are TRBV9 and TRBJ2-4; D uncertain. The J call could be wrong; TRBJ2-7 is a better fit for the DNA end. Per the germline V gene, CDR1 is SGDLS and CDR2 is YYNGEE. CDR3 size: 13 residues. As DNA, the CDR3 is TGTGCCAGCAGCGAGAGTGACCTTGACGAGCAGTACTTC. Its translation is CASSESDLDEQYF.

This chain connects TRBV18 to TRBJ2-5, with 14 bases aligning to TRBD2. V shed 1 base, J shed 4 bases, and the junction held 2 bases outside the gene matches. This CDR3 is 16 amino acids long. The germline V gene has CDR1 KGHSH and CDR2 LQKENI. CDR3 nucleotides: TGTGCCAGCTCACCACAAGGACTAGCGGGGGGAGAGACCCAGTACTTC. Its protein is CASSPQGLAGGETQYF.

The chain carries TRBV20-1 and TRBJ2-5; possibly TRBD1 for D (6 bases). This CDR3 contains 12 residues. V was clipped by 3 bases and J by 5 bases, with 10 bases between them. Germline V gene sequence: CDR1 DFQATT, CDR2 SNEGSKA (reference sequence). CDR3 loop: CSARARGETQYF. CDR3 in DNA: TGCAGTGCTAGGGCTAGGGGGGAGACCCAGTACTTC.

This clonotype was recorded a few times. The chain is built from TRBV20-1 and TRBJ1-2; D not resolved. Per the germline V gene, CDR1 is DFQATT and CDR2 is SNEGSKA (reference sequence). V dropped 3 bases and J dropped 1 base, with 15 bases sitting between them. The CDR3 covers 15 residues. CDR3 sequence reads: CSARSRQTLNYGYTF. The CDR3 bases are TGCAGTGCTAGGAGCCGGCAGACTCTTAACTATGGCTACACCTTC.

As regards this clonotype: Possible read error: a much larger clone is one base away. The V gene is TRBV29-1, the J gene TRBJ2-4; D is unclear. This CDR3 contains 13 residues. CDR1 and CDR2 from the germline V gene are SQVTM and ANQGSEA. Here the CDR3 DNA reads TGCAGCGGGACCGGAGTAGACAAAAACACTCAGTACTTC. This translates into CSGTGVDKNTQYF.

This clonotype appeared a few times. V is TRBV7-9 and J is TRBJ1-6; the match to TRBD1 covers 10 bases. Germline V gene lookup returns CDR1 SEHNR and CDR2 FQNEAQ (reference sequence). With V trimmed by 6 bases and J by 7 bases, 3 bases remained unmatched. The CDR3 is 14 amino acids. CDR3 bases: TGTGCCAGCAGATCGGGACAGGGGAATTCACCCCTCCACTTT. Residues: CASRSGQGNSPLHF.

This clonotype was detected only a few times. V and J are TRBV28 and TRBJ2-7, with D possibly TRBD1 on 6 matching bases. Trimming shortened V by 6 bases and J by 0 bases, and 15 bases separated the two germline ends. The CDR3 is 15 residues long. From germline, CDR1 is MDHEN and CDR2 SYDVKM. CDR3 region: CASSLQGPLSYEQYF. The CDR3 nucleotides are TGTGCCAGCAGCCTACAGGGACCCCTCTCCTACGAGCAGTACTTC. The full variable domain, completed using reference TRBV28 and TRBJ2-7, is DVKVTQSSRYLVKRTGEKVFLECVQDMDHENMFWYRQDPGLGLRLIYFSYDVKMKEKGDIPEGYSVSREKKERFSLILESASTNQTSMYLCASSLQGPLSYEQYFGPGTRLTVT.